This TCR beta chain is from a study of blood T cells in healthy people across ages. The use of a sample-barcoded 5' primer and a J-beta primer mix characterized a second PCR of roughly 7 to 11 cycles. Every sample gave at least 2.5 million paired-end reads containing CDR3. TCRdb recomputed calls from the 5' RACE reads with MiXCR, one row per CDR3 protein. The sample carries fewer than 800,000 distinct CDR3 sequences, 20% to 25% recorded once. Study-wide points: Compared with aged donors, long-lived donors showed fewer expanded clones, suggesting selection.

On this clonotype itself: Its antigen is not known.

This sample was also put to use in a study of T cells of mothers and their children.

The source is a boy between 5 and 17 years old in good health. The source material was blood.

The CDR3 DNA sequence: TGTGCCAGCAGCTTATTAGCGGGGATTCGGGAGACCCAGTACTTC. As protein: CASSLLAGIRETQYF. The rearrangement joins TRBV7-8 to TRBJ2-5; 8 nucleotides align to TRBD2. V lost 2 bases, J lost 5 bases, and 7 bases stayed unmatched. The CDR3 runs to 15 residues. Looked up from germline, CDR1 is SGHVS and CDR2 is FQNEAQ. The full variable domain, its missing parts supplied by reference TRBV7-8 and TRBJ2-5, is GAGVSQSPRYKVAKRGQDVALRCDPISGHVSLFWYQQALGQGPEFLTYFQNEAQLDKSGLPSDRFFAERPEGSVSTLKIQRTQQEDSAVYLCASSLLAGIRETQYFGPGTRLLVL.